This passage covers 13 T cell receptor beta chains from one sample sequenced in a study of T cells in Graves' hyperthyroidism and ophthalmopathy. The source material, RNA transcripts, was used to amplify TCR beta CDR3 regions. The HTBI set primed first-round TCR CDR3 RT-PCR. MiXCR was run by TCRdb on the multiplex PCR reads, yielding one entry per CDR3 protein. This table holds about 350,000 distinct CDR3 sequences, about a sixth found once. The specimen was blood. These receptors came from a woman aged 40 to 50 with Graves' ophthalmopathy.

This clonotype showed up many times. This chain joins TRBV29-1 and TRBJ1-5, with D tentatively TRBD1 (6 bases). Trimming cost V 5 bases and J 6 bases, with 11 bases left between them. The CDR3 contains 12 residues. Germline values: CDR1 SQVTM, CDR2 ANQGSEA. CDR3 coding DNA: TGCAGCGTTTCACAGGGTGGTCAGCCCCAGCATTTT. Amino acid sequence: CSVSQGGQPQHF.

The sample holds one count of this clonotype. The rearrangement uses TRBV19 and TRBJ2-2, with 7 bases matching TRBD2. Germline V gives CDR1 LNHDA, CDR2 SQIVND (reference sequence). The trim removed 0 bases at V and 8 bases at J, leaving 9 bases unmatched. This CDR3 region has 16 residues. CDR3 region: CASSIDRLARLGELFF. Here the CDR3 DNA reads TGTGCCAGTAGTATAGACCGACTAGCTCGCTTGGGGGAGCTGTTTTTT.

Many counts were recorded for this clonotype. V and J are TRBV5-1 and TRBJ2-2; D not resolved. V was shortened by 0 bases and J by 4 bases, with 7 bases between the two germline ends. Germline lookup yields CDR1 SGHRS and CDR2 YFSETQ. The CDR3 runs to 14 residues. CDR3 DNA: TGCGCCAGCAGCTTGGCCCCCGTCACCGGGGAGCTGTTTTTT. Translating it yields CASSLAPVTGELFF.

This clonotype was seen ten or more times. This sequence joins TRBV7-3 and TRBJ1-2; 9 bases are a match to TRBD1. The trim removed 5 bases at V and 4 bases at J, leaving 5 bases unmatched. CDR3 length: 14 amino acids. Germline values: CDR1 SGHTA, CDR2 FQGTGA. CDR3 residues: CASSPGTGTYGYTF. Written as DNA, the CDR3 is TGTGCCAGCAGCCCCGGGACAGGGACCTATGGCTACACCTTC.

This clonotype was observed many times. J is TRBJ2-5 and V is TRBV6-5; the match to TRBD2 covers 7 bases. The V and J ends lost 6 bases and 9 bases, in that order; junction bases with no gene match: 19. Germline-derived CDR1 and CDR2 are MNHEY and SVGAGI. The CDR3 sequence is 16 residues long. This chain's CDR3 is CASSLGLPSGKRPQYF. Written as DNA, the CDR3 is TGTGCCAGCAGCCTGGGCCTTCCTAGCGGCAAGAGACCCCAGTACTTC.

This clonotype showed up many times. The rearrangement links TRBV7-3 to TRBJ2-7; 11 bases fit TRBD2. This CDR3 contains 17 residues. V shed 4 bases, J shed 4 bases, and the junction held 12 bases outside the gene matches. The germline V gene has CDR1 SGHTA and CDR2 FQGTGA. The CDR3 DNA reads TGTGCCAGCAGCTACCAGACTAGCGGGACGGCTTGGTACGAGCAGTACTTC. Its protein is CASSYQTSGTAWYEQYF.

This clonotype occurred many times. The J gene is TRBJ2-3, the V gene TRBV30, with a possible D match to TRBD2 (6 bases). Between the trimmed V and J ends, which lost 3 bases and 1 base, there was a span of 8 bases. Germline V gene data show CDR1 as GTSNPN and CDR2 as SVGIG (reference sequence). The CDR3 has 13 residues. The CDR3 bases are TGTGCCTGGAGGGACTACGGCACAGATACGCAGTATTTT. Protein sequence: CAWRDYGTDTQYF.

There are many counts of this clonotype. The chain links TRBV6-2 or TRBV6-3 to TRBJ1-5; D might be TRBD1 (6 bases). This CDR3 comprises 15 residues. Germline values: CDR1 MNHEY, CDR2 SVGEGT. Trimming took off 7 bases at V and 0 bases at J, with 13 bases between the two ends. CDR3: CASTTGTYSNQPQHF. The CDR3 bases are TGTGCCAGCACTACAGGGACTTATAGCAATCAGCCCCAGCATTTT.

This clonotype was seen many times. This chain connects TRBV6-1 to TRBJ2-7; D not resolved. Between the trimmed V and J ends, which lost 7 bases and 2 bases, there was a span of 15 bases. This CDR3 has 14 amino acids. Germline CDR1 reads MNHNS; CDR2 reads SASEGT. CDR3 coding DNA: TGTGCCAGCACCAGGTCTCTCTTCACCTACGAGCAGTACTTC. This sequence encodes CASTRSLFTYEQYF.

There are many counts of this clonotype. The J gene is TRBJ1-5, the V gene TRBV19, with a possible D match to TRBD1 (5 bases). The CDR3 sequence is 13 residues long. V shed 4 bases and J shed 11 bases, with 15 bases lying between them. CDR1 and CDR2 (germline): LNHDA, SQIVND (reference sequence). The CDR3: CASSSDSPRAQHF. As DNA, the CDR3 is TGTGCCAGTAGTAGCGACAGTCCCAGGGCCCAGCATTTT. Complete variable domain (other parts from reference TRBV19 and TRBJ1-5): DGGITQSPKYLFRKEGQNVTLSCEQNLNHDAMYWYRQDPGQGLRLIYYSQIVNDFQKGDIAEGYSVSREKKESFPLTVTSAQKNPTAFYLCASSSDSPRAQHFGDGTRLSIL.

This clonotype was seen many times. The J gene is TRBJ1-2, the V gene TRBV15; no clear D. V shed 3 bases and J shed 5 bases, with 7 bases lying between them. CDR1 is LNHNV and CDR2 is YYDKDF in the germline V gene (reference sequence). This CDR3 spans 12 amino acids. The CDR3 protein is CATSRAGYGYTF. DNA of the CDR3: TGTGCCACCAGCAGGGCAGGTTATGGCTACACCTTC.

This clonotype was observed at least ten times. CDR3 loop: CASGPDTRWTEAFF. DNA of the CDR3: TGTGCTAGTGGCCCCGACACTCGGTGGACTGAAGCTTTCTTT. The rearrangement joins TRBV12-5 to TRBJ1-1, with D unclear. V gave up 6 bases and J gave up 5 bases, with 16 bases separating them. The CDR3 loop spans 14 amino acids. CDR1 and CDR2 from the germline V gene are LGHNT and FRNRAP.

This clonotype was counted at least ten times. The rearrangement links TRBV20-1 to TRBJ2-7, with TRBD1 matching 11 bases. After removal of 6 bases from V and 6 bases from J, the junction contained 10 bases not matched to a gene. The CDR3 has 14 amino acids. The V gene's germline CDR1 is DFQATT and CDR2 SNEGSKA (reference sequence). The CDR3 spells CSAELGQGAGEQYF. CDR3 bases: TGCAGTGCCGAACTCGGACAGGGGGCCGGCGAGCAGTACTTC.